The clone carrying this TCR beta chain is a singleton in its sample. Clones were read by immunoSEQ multiplex PCR, and TCRdb kept only the in-frame ones, dropping some. This sample has approximately 210,000 clones; approximately 79% occur once, and the top ten carry approximately 5%. The CDR3 runs 12 residues. Per the germline V gene, CDR1 is SGHRS and CDR2 is YFSETQ. Trimming shortened V by 0 bases and J by 6 bases, and 7 bases separated the two germline ends. The data derive from a study of blood T cell repertoires in COVID-19. The V gene is TRBV5-1, the J gene TRBJ2-7; the D gene is possibly TRBD2 (5 bases). The sequence derives from a human donor in a cohort sampled during active COVID-19. The sample taken for sequencing was peripheral blood. DNA for the CDR3: TGCGCCAGCAGCTTGGTCAGCGGCGAGCAGTACTTC. Its protein product is CASSLVSGEQYF.